The next 23 T cell receptor beta chains were all read from a single sample in a study of T cells after yellow fever vaccination. TCRdb called the 5' RACE reads again in MiXCR, with one record for every CDR3 protein. Of more than 350,000 distinct CDR3 sequences listed, 9.5% to 13% were seen once; the top ten hold 18%. The source was PBMCs, collected on the day of the first yellow fever vaccination. All receptors derive from a man between 18 and 29 years old who received the YFV17D yellow fever vaccine.

The rearrangement uses TRBV20-1 and TRBJ2-5; D is possibly TRBD1 or TRBD2 (5 bases each). There are 18 residues in the CDR3. The germline CDR1 and CDR2 sequences are DFQATT and SNEGSKA (reference sequence). V was shortened by 1 base and J by 4 bases, with 25 bases between the two germline ends. This CDR3 reads CSARGRGVSRDVPETQYF. CDR3 bases: TGCAGTGCTAGAGGCCGAGGGGTATCCCGCGACGTCCCAGAGACCCAGTACTTC.

The chain combines TRBV28 with TRBJ1-4; 7 nucleotides match TRBD1. The germline CDR1 and CDR2 sequences are MDHEN and SYDVKM. The CDR3 runs to 13 residues. With 11 bases clipped from V and 2 bases from J, the junction kept 5 bases outside the gene matches. The CDR3 DNA reads as TGTGCCTCCGAGGGGGCGACTAATGAAAAACTGTTTTTT. Its translation is CASEGATNEKLFF.

In its sample, this clonotype was seen a few times. The rearrangement joins TRBV20-1 to TRBJ2-3; TRBD1 aligns across 9 bases. J was trimmed by 0 bases and V by 0 bases; bases with no gene match: 10. The germline CDR1 and CDR2 sequences are DFQATT and SNEGSKA (reference sequence). The CDR3 length is 18 residues. For the CDR3, the DNA is TGCAGTGCTAGAGAACGGGACAGGGATTACACTAGCACAGATACGCAGTATTTT. It is translated as CSARERDRDYTSTDTQYF.

A few counts support this clonotype. J is TRBJ1-4 and V is TRBV7-9, with 7 nucleotides matching TRBD1. The CDR3 length is 13 residues. CDR1 and CDR2 (germline): SEHNR, FQNEAQ (reference sequence). V lost 6 bases, J lost 8 bases, and 6 bases stayed unmatched. CDR3 sequence (DNA): TGTGCCAGCAGGAACAGGGGAGACGAAAAACTGTTTTTT. Encoded protein: CASRNRGDEKLFF. Drawing the rest from reference TRBV7-9 and TRBJ1-4, the complete variable domain is DTGVSQNPRHKITKRGQNVTFRCDPISEHNRLYWYRQTLGQGPEFLTYFQNEAQLEKSRLLSDRFSAERPKGSFSTLEIQRTEQGDSAMYLCASRNRGDEKLFFGSGTQLSVL.

This clonotype was counted a few times. The rearrangement joins TRBV4-1 to TRBJ1-1; D gene ambiguous. This CDR3 spans 13 amino acids. CDR1 and CDR2 from the germline V gene are MGHRA and YSYEKL. V was trimmed by 1 base and J by 11 bases, leaving 14 bases between them. The CDR3 DNA follows: TGCGCCAGCAGCCAAGGGGATCAGGTGGCCGCTTTCTTT. Residues: CASSQGDQVAAFF.

The gene calls are TRBV4-3 and TRBJ2-1; D perhaps matches TRBD2 (6 bases). Per germline, CDR1 LGHNA and CDR2 YSLEER. The ends were cut back, 0 bases at V and 8 bases at J, with 14 bases in the middle. CDR3 length equals 15 residues. In DNA, the CDR3 is TGCGCCAGCAGCCAAGAGTGGGGGAGGTACGATGAGCAGTTCTTC. Its protein is CASSQEWGRYDEQFF.

The rearrangement joins TRBV5-1 to TRBJ2-3; 7 bases are a match to TRBD2. Germline V gene lookup returns CDR1 SGHRS and CDR2 YFSETQ. Losses at the gene ends were 5 bases for V and 4 bases for J; bases not matched to a gene: 7. This CDR3 region has 14 residues. The CDR3 loop is CASRDTGGPDTQYF. Written as DNA, the CDR3 is TGCGCCAGCAGGGATACGGGGGGTCCAGATACGCAGTATTTT.

This clonotype was observed a few times. The chain joins TRBV4-2 to TRBJ2-5, with 12 bases that match TRBD2. The germline CDR1 and CDR2 sequences are LGHNA and YNFKEQ. The CDR3 spans 16 residues. Trimming cost V 4 bases and J 6 bases; bases outside gene matches: 9. The CDR3 DNA is TGTGCCAGCAGCCCTTGGTCTAGCGGGGGGGCAAAGACCCAGTACTTC. Translation: CASSPWSSGGAKTQYF.

This clonotype appeared a few times. The rearrangement joins TRBV6-1 to TRBJ2-7; no clear D. From germline, CDR1 is MNHNS and CDR2 SASEGT. V lost 1 base to trimming and J lost 9 bases, with 13 bases between them. CDR3 size: 13 residues. The CDR3 sequence is CASSEGHPGTQYF. Here the CDR3 DNA reads TGTGCCAGCAGTGAAGGACACCCTGGTACGCAGTACTTC.

This clonotype was counted many times. V is TRBV20-1 and J is TRBJ1-5; 9 nucleotides line up with TRBD1. Germline V gives CDR1 DFQATT, CDR2 SNEGSKA (reference sequence). V dropped 3 bases and J dropped 5; count of bases not matched to a gene: 2. CDR3 length: 13 residues. CDR3 DNA: TGCAGTGCTAGGACAGGGGGAGATCAGCCCCAGCATTTT. Encoded protein: CSARTGGDQPQHF.

This clonotype was counted between two and nine times. The chain links TRBV7-9 to TRBJ2-3; no clear D. CDR3 length equals 10 residues. Per the germline V gene, CDR1 is SEHNR and CDR2 is FQNEAQ (reference sequence). V lost 5 bases and J lost 5, with 2 bases in between. The CDR3 spells CASSGDTQYF. CDR3 coding DNA: TGTGCCAGCAGCGGAGATACGCAGTATTTT.

This clonotype came up many times. The chain employs TRBV6-5 and TRBJ2-3, with D unclear. Trimming removed 4 bases from V and 6 bases from J, with 5 bases in between. The V gene's germline CDR1 is MNHEY and CDR2 SVGAGI. This CDR3 region has 11 residues. The CDR3 nucleotides read TGTGCCAGCAGTTCGGTGGATACGCAGTATTTT. Translated, it gives CASSSVDTQYF.

The genes are TRBV4-3 and TRBJ1-4; tentative D call: TRBD1 (5 bases). Trimming pared 4 bases from V and 2 bases from J, leaving 17 bases between. The CDR3 spans 17 residues. Germline values: CDR1 LGHNA, CDR2 YSLEER. CDR3 sequence: CASSPYTVWGTNEKLFF. The CDR3 DNA is TGCGCCAGCAGCCCGTATACAGTATGGGGGACTAATGAAAAACTGTTTTTT.

The chain has TRBV10-3 and TRBJ2-3; D call uncertain. The CDR3 covers 15 residues. CDR1 and CDR2 (germline): ENHRY, SYGVKD. Trimming stripped 5 bases from V and 0 bases from J, with 12 bases between. The CDR3 nucleotides read TGTGCCATCAGTTCACAGTCCACTAGCACAGATACGCAGTATTTT. Residues: CAISSQSTSTDTQYF.

This clonotype occurred many times. The V gene is TRBV7-2, the J gene TRBJ2-7; D is unresolved. Deletions cut 4 bases from V and 0 bases from J, with 13 bases between. The CDR3 sequence is 15 residues long. Germline CDR1 is SGHTA and CDR2 is FQGNSA. This chain's CDR3 is CASSSTTENSYEQYF. CDR3 coding DNA: TGTGCCAGCAGCTCCACGACGGAGAACTCCTACGAGCAGTACTTC.

The genes are TRBV7-8 and TRBJ1-1; 7 bases fit TRBD1. The germline V gene encodes CDR1 SGHVS and CDR2 FQNEAQ. The CDR3 has 16 amino acids. Germline trimming cut 5 bases from V and 0 bases from J; bases unmatched to any gene: 9. DNA for the CDR3: TGTGCCAGCAGCCCCCGGGACAGCAACATGAACACTGAAGCTTTCTTT. Translation: CASSPRDSNMNTEAFF. The full variable domain, completed using reference TRBV7-8 and TRBJ1-1, is GAGVSQSPRYKVAKRGQDVALRCDPISGHVSLFWYQQALGQGPEFLTYFQNEAQLDKSGLPSDRFFAERPEGSVSTLKIQRTQQEDSAVYLCASSPRDSNMNTEAFFGQGTRLTVV.

This clonotype occurred a few times. V is TRBV2 and J is TRBJ2-7; D may be TRBD2 (5 bases). Trimming removed 8 bases at V and 6 bases at J, with 17 bases between. The CDR3 has 13 amino acids. CDR1 SNHLY and CDR2 FYNNEI come from the germline V gene. The CDR3 sequence: CASSIQLDLEQYV. In DNA form, the CDR3 reads TGTGCCAGCTCGATTCAACTAGATCTCGAGCAGTACGTC.

Only a few counts were recorded for this clonotype. This chain joins TRBV19 and TRBJ2-1, with D perhaps TRBD1 (5 bases). The germline V and J ends were trimmed by 3 bases and 5 bases, with 14 bases remaining between them. CDR3 length equals 15 residues. Germline-derived CDR1 and CDR2 are LNHDA and SQIVND (reference sequence). For the CDR3, the DNA is TGTGCCAGTAGTATCCCCAGGGCGTTCGACAATGAGCAGTTCTTC. Translation: CASSIPRAFDNEQFF.

This clonotype was seen repeatedly, ten times or more. The chain employs TRBV18 and TRBJ2-7, with D uncertain. This CDR3 spans 12 amino acids. Trimming removed 3 bases from V and 0 bases from J, with 3 bases in between. Germline V gene lookup returns CDR1 KGHSH and CDR2 LQKENI. This CDR3 is CASSPGSYEQYV. DNA of the CDR3: TGTGCCAGCTCACCCGGCTCCTACGAGCAGTACGTC.

The genes are TRBV24-1 and TRBJ2-1, with 10 bases that match TRBD2. Trimming removed 8 bases from V and 13 bases from J; junction bases left unmatched: 13. This CDR3 has 14 residues. The germline V gene encodes CDR1 KGHDR and CDR2 SFDVKD. CDR3 amino acids: CATMGPKRGGEQFF. The CDR3, as DNA: TGTGCCACCATGGGACCGAAGCGGGGGGGCGAACAGTTCTTC.

The V gene is TRBV19, the J gene TRBJ1-2; 10 bases agree with TRBD1. Germline CDR1 and CDR2: LNHDA and SQIVND (reference sequence). The CDR3 runs to 15 residues. The V and J ends lost 5 bases and 4 bases, in that order; junction bases with no gene match: 7. The CDR3 DNA reads TGTGCCAGTAGTGCCCGGGACAGGGGTTTCTATGGCTACACCTTC. Protein: CASSARDRGFYGYTF.

The gene calls are TRBV5-6 and TRBJ2-1, with D perhaps matching TRBD1 (7 bases). V was shortened by 0 bases and J by 9 bases, with 16 bases between the two germline ends. The CDR3 spans 15 residues. CDR1 SGHDT and CDR2 YYEEEE come from the germline V gene. As DNA, the CDR3 is TGTGCCAGCAGCTTGGCCGGCGCAGGGGGAGGTGAGCAGTTCTTC. It specifies CASSLAGAGGGEQFF. Full variable domain (remainder filled in from reference TRBV5-6 and TRBJ2-1): DAGVTQSPTHLIKTRGQQVTLRCSPKSGHDTVSWYQQALGQGPQFIFQYYEEEERQRGNFPDRFSGHQFPNYSSELNVNALLLGDSALYLCASSLAGAGGGEQFFGPGTRLTVL.

Only a few counts were recorded for this clonotype. This chain uses TRBV28 with TRBJ2-7; 8 positions agree with TRBD1. CDR1 is MDHEN and CDR2 is SYDVKM in the germline V gene. The CDR3 runs to 14 residues. The V segment lost 4 bases and the J segment 4 bases; nucleotides outside the gene matches: 6. For the CDR3, the DNA is TGTGCCAGCAGTTCCCCAGGGGACAGGTACGAGCAGTACGTC. Translating gives CASSSPGDRYEQYV.